Listed below are T cell receptor beta chains from one sample, sequenced in a study of CD8 T cells in ankylosing spondylitis. MiXCR, run by TCRdb on the 5' RACE reads, gives a single entry per CDR3 protein. The sample holds 100,000 to 150,000 distinct CDR3 sequences, 17% seen once. The source material was blood, either unsorted or a sorted T cell fraction (not recorded which). The source is a male donor with ankylosing spondylitis. Each CDR3 is given with its conserved first and last residue. D genes are given only for firm matches. The size of a clone is reported for some rows only, either as once, few or many, or as a class for expanded clones.

V,D,J,size,CDR3,DNA
TRBV27,-,TRBJ2-1,-,CASSLSVNEQFF,TGTGCCAGCAGTTTATCCGTAAATGAGCAGTTCTTC
TRBV24-1,TRBD1,TRBJ2-1,-,CATSDRTGEQFF,TGTGCCACCAGTGACCGGACAGGCGAGCAGTTCTTC
TRBV3-1,-,TRBJ2-3,many,CASSQDLIGAGLPSTDTQYF,TGTGCCAGCAGCCAAGATCTTATCGGGGCAGGCCTACCTTCCACAGATACGCAGTATTTT
TRBV25-1,TRBD2,TRBJ2-1,few,CASSEAGGGEQFF,TGTGCCAGCAGTGAAGCGGGGGGGGGTGAGCAGTTCTTC
TRBV4-2,TRBD1,TRBJ2-5,-,CATGQGKETQYF,TGTGCCACTGGACAGGGTAAAGAGACCCAGTACTTC
TRBV27,-,TRBJ1-1,-,CASSPIGDTEAFF,TGTGCCAGCTCACCTATTGGGGACACTGAAGCTTTCTTT
TRBV28,TRBD1,TRBJ2-1,-,CASSPPPGQGPGEQFF,TGTGCCAGCAGTCCGCCACCGGGACAGGGCCCCGGTGAGCAGTTCTTC
TRBV27,-,TRBJ1-5,few,CASSFRNQPQHF,TGTGCCAGCAGTTTTCGCAATCAGCCCCAGCATTTT
TRBV5-6,-,TRBJ2-1,few,CASSLASEQFF,TGTGCCAGCAGCTTGGCTTCTGAGCAGTTCTTC
TRBV7-9,-,TRBJ1-3,-,CASSLEGPAGNTIYF,TGTGCCAGCAGCTTAGAAGGGCCTGCGGGGAACACCATATACTTT
TRBV2,-,TRBJ1-4,-,CASSEGIGATNEKLFF,TGTGCCAGCAGTGAGGGGATCGGTGCAACTAATGAAAAACTGTTTTTT
TRBV27,-,TRBJ1-1,-,CASRPGFLNTEAFF,TGTGCCAGCAGGCCAGGGTTTCTGAACACTGAAGCTTTCTTT
TRBV7-8,-,TRBJ2-2,many,CASSLAKYGGELFF,TGTGCCAGCAGCTTAGCAAAATACGGCGGGGAGCTGTTTTTT
TRBV20-1,-,TRBJ2-2,-,CSAGGMNTGELFF,TGCAGTGCCGGCGGAATGAACACCGGGGAGCTGTTTTTT
TRBV18,-,TRBJ1-1,-,CASSSPPYIGTEAFF,TGTGCCAGCTCATCCCCTCCCTATATAGGCACTGAAGCTTTCTTT
TRBV12-3/TRBV12-4,TRBD2,TRBJ2-1,-,CASILAGAYNEQFF,TGTGCCAGCATCCTGGCGGGAGCCTACAATGAGCAGTTCTTC
TRBV5-5,-,TRBJ2-2,-,CASSLEPFFTGELFF,TGTGCCAGCAGCTTGGAACCCTTCTTCACCGGGGAGCTGTTTTTT
TRBV14,TRBD1,TRBJ1-3,-,CASSLDRDFVDSGNTIYF,TGTGCCAGCAGCCTGGACAGGGATTTTGTCGACTCTGGAAACACCATATATTTT
TRBV28,TRBD1,TRBJ2-7,-,CASSSTGTGWAEQYF,TGTGCCAGCAGTTCGACCGGGACAGGGTGGGCCGAGCAGTACTTC
TRBV4-1,-,TRBJ2-5,-,CASSQFLPDSLQETQYF,TGCGCCAGCAGCCAATTTCTTCCGGACAGTCTCCAAGAGACCCAGTACTTC
TRBV19,-,TRBJ1-5,once,CASSIDDSSYQPQHF,TGTGCCAGTAGTATAGATGACAGTTCTTATCAGCCCCAGCATTTT
TRBV6-5,-,TRBJ1-5,-,CASSYSRHSNQPQHF,TGTGCCAGCAGTTACTCGAGACACAGCAATCAGCCCCAGCATTTT
TRBV27,-,TRBJ1-6,-,CASTPGGGNSPLHF,TGTGCCAGCACCCCCGGGGGTGGGAATTCACCCCTCCACTTT
TRBV12-5,-,TRBJ1-1,few,CASGLIEGTEAFF,TGTGCTAGTGGCCTCATTGAGGGCACTGAAGCTTTCTTT
TRBV12-3/TRBV12-4,-,TRBJ2-3,many,CASSPGLPADTQYF,TGTGCCAGCAGTCCGGGACTTCCTGCAGATACGCAGTATTTT
TRBV29-1,-,TRBJ2-7,-,CSVEDHRTESYEQYF,TGCAGCGTTGAAGATCATAGGACAGAATCCTACGAGCAGTACTTC
TRBV6-1,-,TRBJ2-1,-,CASRPDSENEQFF,TGTGCCAGCAGACCCGACAGCGAAAATGAGCAGTTCTTC
TRBV4-1,TRBD1,TRBJ2-2,-,CASSQSLTGMSTGELFF,TGCGCCAGCAGCCAATCGTTGACAGGGATGAGCACCGGGGAGCTGTTTTTT
TRBV9,TRBD1,TRBJ1-3,few,CASSVNRGDAENTIYF,TGTGCCAGCAGCGTTAACAGGGGGGACGCTGAAAACACCATATATTTT
TRBV7-9,TRBD2,TRBJ2-1,-,CASSPPFGGEKNNEQFF,TGTGCCAGCAGCCCCCCCTTTGGGGGGGAGAAAAACAATGAGCAGTTCTTC
TRBV5-1,-,TRBJ2-7,few,CASSLGDVYEQYF,TGCGCCAGCAGCCTGGGGGACGTTTACGAGCAGTACTTC
TRBV14,-,TRBJ2-7,-,CASSPGWGEQYF,TGTGCCAGCAGCCCCGGGTGGGGCGAGCAGTACTTC
TRBV6-2/TRBV6-3,TRBD1,TRBJ2-7,-,CASSYRGLEQYF,TGTGCCAGCAGTTATAGGGGGCTCGAGCAGTACTTC
TRBV9,-,TRBJ2-7,-,CASSVGGRGYEQYF,TGTGCCAGCAGCGTAGGGGGCAGGGGCTACGAGCAGTACTTC
TRBV4-3,TRBD2,TRBJ2-1,-,CASSPLGLAGVREQFF,TGCGCCAGCAGTCCTTTGGGACTAGCGGGAGTTCGGGAGCAGTTCTTC
TRBV7-8,-,TRBJ2-1,few,CASSLEQGHYNEQFF,TGTGCCAGCAGCTTAGAGCAGGGCCACTACAATGAGCAGTTCTTC
TRBV10-3,-,TRBJ2-7,-,CAISAGGSYEQYF,TGTGCCATCAGTGCGGGCGGCTCCTACGAGCAGTACTTC
TRBV12-3/TRBV12-4,-,TRBJ2-2,-,CASSQTGTNTGELFF,TGTGCCAGCAGCCAGACAGGAACGAACACCGGGGAGCTGTTTTTT
TRBV4-1,-,TRBJ1-1,-,CASSHTVVMNTEAFF,TGCGCCAGCAGCCACACGGTCGTAATGAACACTGAAGCTTTCTTT
TRBV20-1,-,TRBJ2-7,few,CSVFAGGYEQYF,TGCAGTGTATTCGCGGGTGGGTACGAGCAGTACTTC
TRBV28,-,TRBJ1-1,-,CASSPGDTNTEAFF,TGTGCCAGCAGTCCGGGGGACACCAACACTGAAGCTTTCTTT
TRBV6-5,-,TRBJ1-1,-,CASSYSQGLTEAFF,TGTGCCAGCAGTTACTCTCAGGGTCTGACTGAAGCTTTCTTT
TRBV7-9,TRBD2,TRBJ2-3,-,CASSLGTTGTDTQYF,TGTGCCAGCAGCTTGGGGACTACCGGCACAGATACGCAGTATTTT
TRBV4-3,-,TRBJ2-3,few,CASSQGTASTDTQYF,TGCGCCAGCAGCCAGGGGACGGCTAGCACAGATACGCAGTATTTT
TRBV27,-,TRBJ2-1,few,CASSWGGPYNEQFF,TGTGCCAGCAGTTGGGGAGGCCCGTACAATGAGCAGTTCTTC